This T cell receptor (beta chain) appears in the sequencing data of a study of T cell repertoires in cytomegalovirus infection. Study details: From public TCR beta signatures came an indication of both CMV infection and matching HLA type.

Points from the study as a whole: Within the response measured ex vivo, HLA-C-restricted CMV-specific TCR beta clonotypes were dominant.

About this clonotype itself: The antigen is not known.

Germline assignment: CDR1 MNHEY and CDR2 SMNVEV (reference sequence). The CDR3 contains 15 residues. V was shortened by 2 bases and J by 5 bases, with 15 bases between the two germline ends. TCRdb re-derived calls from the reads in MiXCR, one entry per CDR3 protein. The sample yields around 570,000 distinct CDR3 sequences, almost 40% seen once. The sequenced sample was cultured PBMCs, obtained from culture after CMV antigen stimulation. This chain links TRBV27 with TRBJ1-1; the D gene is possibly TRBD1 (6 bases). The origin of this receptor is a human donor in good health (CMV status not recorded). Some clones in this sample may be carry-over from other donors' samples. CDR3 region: CASSLIPDRRTEAFF. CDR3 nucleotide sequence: TGTGCCAGCAGTTTAATCCCGGACAGAAGAACTGAAGCTTTCTTT.